This T cell receptor beta chain derives from a study of T-cell memory formation after mild COVID-19. This CDR3 spans 15 amino acids. The V end lost 7 bases, the J end lost 2 bases, and 18 bases lay between the germline ends. Looked up from germline, CDR1 is SQVTM and CDR2 is ANQGSEA. From the 5' RACE reads, TCRdb called clonotypes with MiXCR, one entry per CDR3 protein. The profile shows fewer than 300,000 distinct CDR3 sequences, over 15% of them singletons. V usage is TRBV29-1 and J usage is TRBJ1-3; a possible D gene is TRBD1 (6 bases). The sample was PBMCs or a T cell subset sorted from them (not recorded which). This TCR came from a man aged 18 to 29 who had mild COVID-19 (a few samples of this study predate the infection). Cell type and time point are not known. CDR3 amino acids: CSASPGDVAGNTIYF. The CDR3 coding sequence is TGCAGCGCCTCCCCAGGGGATGTAGCTGGAAACACCATATATTTT. Using reference TRBV29-1 and TRBJ1-3 for the parts outside the CDR3, the full variable domain is SAVISQKPSRDICQRGTSLTIQCQVDSQVTMMFWYRQQPGQSLTLIATANQGSEATYESGFVIDKFPISRPNLTFSTLTVSNMSPEDSSIYLCSASPGDVAGNTIYFGEGSWLTVV.